The TCR beta chain under discussion was sequenced for a study of blood T cell repertoires in COVID-19. Germline V CDR1 and CDR2: MNHEY, SVGAGI. V lost 5 bases and J 2 bases, leaving 15 bases between the germline ends. This CDR3 contains 15 residues. Libraries were prepared by immunoSEQ multiplex PCR; TCRdb keeps only in-frame clonotypes and omits some of them. The top ten hold over 0.8% of the sample, which has hundreds of thousands of clones, 87% seen once. The chain carries TRBV6-5 and TRBJ1-2; tentative D call: TRBD1 (5 bases). The sample comprised PBMCs or T cells enriched from blood (not recorded which). The receptor was derived from a woman younger than 45 who had recovered from COVID-19. CDR3 region: CASSLDPNRNYGYTF. The CDR3 DNA follows: TGTGCCAGCAGTCTAGACCCGAACAGGAACTATGGCTACACCTTC.